A single sample is the source of the 25 T cell receptor beta chains below, sequenced in a study of metastatic and nonmetastatic thyroid tumors. Every patient underwent thyroid surgery untreated. TCRdb reprocessed the PCR reads via MiXCR. The sample consists of tens of thousands of clones, around 21% of them appearing once. Sequencing was carried out using blood. Receptors originate from a female donor with papillary thyroid cancer or a benign thyroid nodule (not recorded which). Some clones in this sample may be carry-over from other donors' samples.

The chain links TRBV5-1 to TRBJ2-7; D call uncertain. V was cut by 1 base and J by 0 bases, with 5 bases left in between. The CDR3 loop spans 13 amino acids. Germline V gives CDR1 SGHRS, CDR2 YFSETQ. DNA of the CDR3: TGCGCCAGCAGCTTGATGGACTCCTACGAGCAGTACTTC. This codes for CASSLMDSYEQYF.

This clone has at least ten counts. The V and J genes are TRBV7-3 and TRBJ2-2; no clear D. CDR1 is SGHTA and CDR2 is FQGTGA in the germline V gene. The CDR3 is 14 residues long. V lost 3 bases and J 4 bases, leaving 9 bases between the germline ends. CDR3 coding DNA: TGTGCCAGCAGCTTGATGGGCGGCACCGGGGAGCTGTTTTTT. Its protein product is CASSLMGGTGELFF.

This clone has a count of ten or more. V and J are TRBV19 and TRBJ2-7; weak D call: TRBD2 (7 bases). CDR3 length: 15 residues. CDR1 LNHDA and CDR2 SQIVND come from the germline V gene (reference sequence). Trimming cost V 4 bases and J 3 bases, with 16 bases left between them. This CDR3 reads CASSKGNGGLYEQYF. CDR3 sequence (DNA): TGTGCCAGTAGTAAAGGCAACGGGGGGCTCTACGAGCAGTACTTC.

Concerning this clone itself: One junction end does not reproduce the germline sequence, and a read error may be involved. The chain combines TRBV6-1 with TRBJ2-6, with D tentatively TRBD1 (5 bases). CDR1 and CDR2 from the germline V gene are MNHNS and SASEGT. The CDR3 sequence is 17 residues long. This CDR3 is CASSEFPKASGANVLTF. The CDR3 nucleotides are TGTGCCAGCAGTGAATTCCCAAAGGCCTCTGGGGCCAACGTCCTTACTTTC.

The V gene is TRBV19, the J gene TRBJ2-2; D perhaps matches TRBD1 (5 bases). CDR3 length: 15 residues. Germline assignment: CDR1 LNHDA and CDR2 SQIVND (reference sequence). The V end was cut by 1 base, the J end by 4 bases, with 10 bases between. In DNA, the CDR3 is TGTGCCAGTAGTATAGTCGATAGGGGCACCGGGGAGCTGTTTTTT. Amino acid sequence: CASSIVDRGTGELFF.

This clone appeared many times. The V gene is TRBV18, the J gene TRBJ1-4, with D unclear. The CDR3 is made up of 16 amino acids. Germline V gives CDR1 KGHSH, CDR2 LQKENI. Trimming left V 2 bases short and J 0 bases short, with 10 bases between. CDR3 sequence: CASSPTDRPTNEKLFF. CDR3 bases: TGTGCCAGCTCACCAACAGACCGCCCAACTAATGAAAAACTGTTTTTT.

This clone is medium-sized by share. This sequence joins TRBV6-5 and TRBJ1-2; D unclear. The CDR3 covers 15 residues. The germline V gene encodes CDR1 MNHEY and CDR2 SVGAGI. V lost 0 bases and J lost 1, with 9 bases in between. As DNA, the CDR3 is TGTGCCAGCAGTTACTCGACCGTCGGTAACTATGGCTACACCTTC. Translating gives CASSYSTVGNYGYTF.

This clone has just a few counts. The chain joins TRBV20-1 to TRBJ2-7; 8 bases match TRBD1. This CDR3 region has 14 residues. In germline, CDR1 is DFQATT, CDR2 SNEGSKA (reference sequence). The V segment lost 3 bases and the J segment 2 bases; nucleotides outside the gene matches: 6. The CDR3 nucleotides are TGCAGTGCTAGTGACAGGGGAAGGCCCTACGAGCAGTACTTC. Amino acids: CSASDRGRPYEQYF.

This clone was seen a handful of times. One junction end disagrees with the germline gene, perhaps due to a read error. The V call is TRBV12-3 or TRBV12-4, the J call TRBJ2-7; tentatively, D is TRBD1 (6 bases). This CDR3 comprises 13 residues. DNA of the CDR3: TGTGCCAGCAGCCGGGACATCTCCTACGAGCACTACTTC. Translation gives CASSRDISYEHYF.

A note on this clone: The sample carries other DNA sequences with the same CDR3. The chain carries TRBV19 and TRBJ1-1; no firm D call. CDR1 is LNHDA, CDR2 SQIVND, per germline (reference sequence). V lost 1 base and J lost 11, with 17 bases in between. There are 14 residues in the CDR3. The CDR3 spells CASSIVGRPLPAFF. Here the CDR3 DNA reads TGTGCCAGTAGTATAGTCGGTCGGCCTCTGCCCGCTTTCTTT.

The chain has TRBV11-2 and TRBJ2-1, with D unresolved. CDR1 and CDR2 from the germline V gene are SGHAT and FQNNGV. Trimming shortened V by 5 bases and J by 5 bases, and 19 bases separated the two germline ends. The CDR3 has 16 residues. CDR3 sequence: CASSLQSQVGNNEQFF. CDR3 nucleotide sequence: TGTGCCAGCAGCCTCCAGTCTCAAGTGGGGAACAATGAGCAGTTCTTC. Filled out from reference TRBV11-2 and TRBJ2-1, the complete variable domain reads EAGVAQSPRYKIIEKRQSVAFWCNPISGHATLYWYQQILGQGPKLLIQFQNNGVVDDSQLPKDRFSAERLKGVDSTLKIQPAKLEDSAVYLCASSLQSQVGNNEQFFGPGTRLTVL.

This clone has more than one count but fewer than ten. The V call is TRBV6-2 or TRBV6-3, the J call TRBJ2-2; D uncertain. The CDR3 runs to 16 residues. V lost 5 bases, J lost 3 bases, and 16 bases lay in between. The germline gives CDR1 MNHEY, CDR2 SVGEGT. For the CDR3, the DNA is TGTGCCAGCAGTCGAGGTGGGGTTAGATACACCGGGGAGCTGTTTTTT. Translated, it gives CASSRGGVRYTGELFF.

This clone came up a few times. The chain has TRBV2 and TRBJ1-2; 9 bases agree with TRBD1. The CDR3 has 15 residues. Germline V gene sequence: CDR1 SNHLY, CDR2 FYNNEI. V shed 6 bases, J shed 4 bases, and the junction held 9 bases outside the gene matches. The CDR3 spells CASRARDRAFYGYTF. CDR3 in DNA: TGTGCCAGCAGGGCGCGGGACAGGGCCTTCTATGGCTACACCTTC.

The chain couples TRBV5-1 to TRBJ2-7, with D maybe TRBD2 (6 bases). Germline CDR1 is SGHRS and CDR2 is YFSETQ. The CDR3 loop spans 14 amino acids. V lost 6 bases and J lost 5, with 18 bases in between. CDR3 DNA: TGCGCCAGCATGGTGATGGGGGGACCCAACGAGCAGTACTTC. This gives the protein CASMVMGGPNEQYF.

The sample holds a few counts of this clone. The chain carries TRBV6-1 and TRBJ1-6, with 7 bases identical to TRBD1. Germline V gene sequence: CDR1 MNHNS, CDR2 SASEGT. With V trimmed by 5 bases and J by 5 bases, 12 bases remained unmatched. This CDR3 spans 17 amino acids. The CDR3 reads CASSTHRGQTNNSPLHF. The CDR3 region has the DNA TGTGCCAGCAGTACACACCGGGGACAGACCAATAATTCACCCCTCCACTTT.

In this sample, this clone turned up many times. The V call is TRBV2, the J call TRBJ2-1; 8 bases line up with TRBD2. Germline CDR1 and CDR2: SNHLY and FYNNEI. V shed 6 bases and J 1 base; nucleotides not matched to a gene: 5. The CDR3 is made up of 15 amino acids. The CDR3, as DNA: TGTGCCAGCAGAAACGGACTAGCTTCCTACAATGAGCAGTTCTTC. Amino acids: CASRNGLASYNEQFF.

The chain employs TRBV19 and TRBJ1-5; D gene unclear. This CDR3 is built from 14 residues. V was clipped by 7 bases and J by 4 bases, with 14 bases between them. Germline assignment: CDR1 LNHDA and CDR2 SQIVND (reference sequence). As DNA, the CDR3 is TGTGCCAGTACCCCCAGGAATAGAAATCAGCCCCAGCATTTT. This translates into CASTPRNRNQPQHF. Drawing the rest from reference TRBV19 and TRBJ1-5, the complete variable domain is DGGITQSPKYLFRKEGQNVTLSCEQNLNHDAMYWYRQDPGQGLRLIYYSQIVNDFQKGDIAEGYSVSREKKESFPLTVTSAQKNPTAFYLCASTPRNRNQPQHFGDGTRLSIL.

This clone occurred many times. The chain has TRBV7-9 and TRBJ1-1; the D is unclear. The V gene lost 2 bases and the J gene lost 3 bases, with 13 bases spanning the gap. There are 15 residues in the CDR3. CDR1 is SEHNR and CDR2 is FQNEAQ in the germline V gene (reference sequence). In nucleotides, the CDR3 is TGTGCCAGCAGCTTAACCCTCCCTGGGGACACTGAAGCTTTCTTT. Amino acids: CASSLTLPGDTEAFF.

The rearrangement links TRBV29-1 to TRBJ2-5, with D tentatively TRBD1 (5 bases). The CDR3 is 14 residues long. Germline V gives CDR1 SQVTM, CDR2 ANQGSEA. Trimming shortened V by 7 bases and J by 2 bases, and 17 bases separated the two germline ends. CDR3: CSAKGLTAQETQYF. DNA of the CDR3: TGCAGCGCCAAGGGGCTAACGGCGCAAGAGACCCAGTACTTC.

The sample holds many counts of this clone. This chain connects TRBV20-1 to TRBJ2-7; 11 nucleotides agree with TRBD2. The germline gives CDR1 DFQATT, CDR2 SNEGSKA (reference sequence). The CDR3 has 16 residues. J was trimmed by 3 bases and V by 0 bases; bases with no gene match: 7. CDR3 nucleotide sequence: TGCAGTGCTAGAGAGGCGGCTAGCGGGAGGTACTACGAGCAGTACTTC. This sequence encodes CSAREAASGRYYEQYF.

This clone was observed many times. The chain couples TRBV10-3 to TRBJ1-1; 8 nucleotides line up with TRBD1. V shed 5 bases, J shed 0 bases, and the junction held 8 bases outside the gene matches. CDR3 length: 16 amino acids. Germline V gene sequence: CDR1 ENHRY, CDR2 SYGVKD. The CDR3 nucleotides read TGTGCCATCAGTTTTACAGGGGGAGCCATGAACACTGAAGCTTTCTTT. It translates to CAISFTGGAMNTEAFF.

This clone was seen a few times. The chain recombines TRBV27 with TRBJ2-7; no clear D. Trimming removed 5 bases from V and 5 bases from J, with 16 bases in between. The CDR3 sequence is 14 residues long. CDR1 and CDR2 from the germline V gene are MNHEY and SMNVEV (reference sequence). DNA of the CDR3: TGTGCCAGCAGTCCCTTGTGGGTAAATGACGAGCAGTACTTC. Translated, it gives CASSPLWVNDEQYF.

This clone occurred a few times. One end of the junction does not line up with germline, which may come from a read error. The rearrangement links TRBV12-3 or TRBV12-4 to TRBJ1-3, with D perhaps TRBD1 (5 bases). The CDR3 totals 16 residues. For the CDR3, the DNA is TGTGCCAGCAGCGACAGTGGCCTGAGCTCTGGAAACGCCATATATTTT. Amino acid sequence: CASSDSGLSSGNAIYF.

This clone was picked up many times. The chain is built from TRBV29-1 and TRBJ1-1, with unresolved D. Trimming shortened V by 8 bases and J by 10 bases, and 17 bases separated the two germline ends. This CDR3 has 11 residues. The germline V gene has CDR1 SQVTM and CDR2 ANQGSEA. The CDR3 sequence: CSPALGSGAFF. The CDR3 bases are TGCAGCCCTGCTCTGGGATCGGGAGCTTTCTTT.

This clone was detected ten times or more. The rearrangement uses TRBV5-1 and TRBJ1-4, with 7 bases fitting TRBD1. The germline V gene encodes CDR1 SGHRS and CDR2 YFSETQ. V gave up 4 bases and J gave up 8 bases; unmatched junction bases: 8. CDR3 length equals 14 residues. CDR3 sequence (DNA): TGCGCCAGCAGCACAGGGACAGTTCGCGAAAAACTGTTTTTT. Translated, it gives CASSTGTVREKLFF.